These T cell receptor beta chains were read from a single sample in a study of T cell responses to AZD1222 COVID-19 vaccine. Using immunoSEQ multiplex PCR, the repertoire was profiled, and TCRdb retains in-frame clones only, with some absent. The table shows approximately 42,000 clones, with 70% to 90% occurring only once. Sequencing was performed on peripheral blood, taken 28 days after the second AZD1222 dose. The source of these receptors is an adult who received the AZD1222 COVID-19 vaccine. CDR3s include the opening cysteine and the closing phenylalanine or tryptophan. Fields, in order: J gene, V gene, clone size, D gene, CDR3 protein, CDR3 DNA. A D gene is named only where the DNA matches it firmly. The size entry is marked missing in some rows and otherwise reads once, few, many or a size class.

j_call: TRBJ2-5; v_call: TRBV25-1; clone_size: .; d_call: .; cdr3_aa: CASSDRVVQETQYF; cdr3_nt: TGTGCCAGCAGTGACAGGGTAGTCCAAGAGACCCAGTACTTC
j_call: TRBJ1-1; v_call: TRBV29-1; clone_size: .; d_call: TRBD1; cdr3_aa: CSALTGNRGTEAFF; cdr3_nt: TGCAGCGCCCTGACAGGGAATAGAGGCACTGAAGCTTTCTTT
j_call: TRBJ2-7; v_call: TRBV12-5; clone_size: once; d_call: .; cdr3_aa: CASGLVLRRESYEQYF; cdr3_nt: TGTGCTAGTGGTTTGGTACTCCGGAGGGAGTCCTACGAGCAGTACTTC
j_call: TRBJ2-7; v_call: TRBV5-1; clone_size: .; d_call: TRBD2; cdr3_aa: CASSLAGGSYEQYF; cdr3_nt: TGCGCCAGCAGTCTAGCGGGAGGGTCCTACGAGCAGTACTTC
j_call: TRBJ2-2; v_call: TRBV7-3; clone_size: .; d_call: TRBD2; cdr3_aa: CASSPGTISADTGELFF; cdr3_nt: TGTGCCAGCAGCCCCGGGACTATCTCAGCGGACACCGGGGAGCTGTTTTTT
j_call: TRBJ1-1; v_call: TRBV19; clone_size: .; d_call: .; cdr3_aa: CASRLDGMNTEAFF; cdr3_nt: TGTGCCAGTAGGCTTGACGGCATGAACACTGAAGCTTTCTTT
j_call: TRBJ2-7; v_call: TRBV10-3; clone_size: once; d_call: .; cdr3_aa: CAISEPGLLEQYF; cdr3_nt: TGTGCCATCAGTGAGCCAGGGCTCCTCGAGCAGTACTTC
j_call: TRBJ1-2; v_call: TRBV12-3/TRBV12-4; clone_size: once; d_call: TRBD1; cdr3_aa: CASSQGGANGYTF; cdr3_nt: TGTGCCAGCAGTCAGGGGGGGGCCAATGGCTACACCTTC
j_call: TRBJ1-2; v_call: TRBV6-5; clone_size: .; d_call: .; cdr3_aa: CASSYSKAIGDGYTF; cdr3_nt: TGTGCCAGCAGTTACTCCAAGGCGATAGGCGATGGCTACACCTTC
j_call: TRBJ2-7; v_call: TRBV7-8; clone_size: once; d_call: TRBD2; cdr3_aa: CASSLWTSAYEQYF; cdr3_nt: TGTGCCAGCAGCTTATGGACTAGCGCCTACGAGCAGTACTTC
j_call: TRBJ2-1; v_call: TRBV3-1/TRBV3-2; clone_size: .; d_call: .; cdr3_aa: CASSLGASSYNEQFF; cdr3_nt: TGTGCCAGCAGCCTAGGGGCAAGCTCCTACAATGAGCAGTTCTTC
j_call: TRBJ1-2; v_call: TRBV25-1; clone_size: few; d_call: .; cdr3_aa: CASSPEGPYGYTF; cdr3_nt: TGTGCCAGCAGTCCCGAGGGGCCCTATGGCTACACCTTC
j_call: TRBJ2-7; v_call: TRBV9; clone_size: .; d_call: TRBD1; cdr3_aa: CASSVGGQGSWQYF; cdr3_nt: TGTGCCAGCAGCGTAGGGGGACAGGGGTCGTGGCAGTACTTC
j_call: TRBJ1-1; v_call: TRBV10-3; clone_size: .; d_call: .; cdr3_aa: CAISESKGRNTEAFF; cdr3_nt: TGTGCCATCAGTGAGTCGAAGGGTCGTAACACTGAAGCTTTCTTT
j_call: TRBJ1-6; v_call: TRBV7-9; clone_size: .; d_call: TRBD1; cdr3_aa: CASSPGQGRGSPLHF; cdr3_nt: TGTGCCAGCAGCCCGGGACAGGGACGAGGTTCACCCCTCCACTTT
j_call: TRBJ2-7; v_call: TRBV7-9; clone_size: .; d_call: .; cdr3_aa: CASSLGGQQWHEQYF; cdr3_nt: TGTGCCAGCAGCCTCGGAGGGCAGCAGTGGCACGAGCAGTACTTC
j_call: TRBJ1-2; v_call: TRBV5-1; clone_size: .; d_call: .; cdr3_aa: CASSLAQGYGYTF; cdr3_nt: TGCGCCAGCAGCTTGGCACAGGGCTATGGCTACACCTTC
j_call: TRBJ2-3; v_call: TRBV7-9; clone_size: .; d_call: TRBD2; cdr3_aa: CASSSLAGSSDTQYF; cdr3_nt: TGTGCCAGCAGCTCACTAGCGGGGTCGTCAGATACGCAGTATTTT
j_call: TRBJ2-1; v_call: TRBV5-1; clone_size: .; d_call: TRBD2; cdr3_aa: CASSLGGGANEQFF; cdr3_nt: TGCGCCAGCAGCTTAGGCGGGGGGGCCAATGAGCAGTTCTTC
j_call: TRBJ2-2; v_call: TRBV2; clone_size: .; d_call: .; cdr3_aa: CASGPGDGELFF; cdr3_nt: TGTGCCAGTGGGCCGGGAGACGGGGAGCTGTTTTTT
j_call: TRBJ2-1; v_call: TRBV7-3; clone_size: once; d_call: TRBD2; cdr3_aa: CASSLNPGLAVGEQFF; cdr3_nt: TGTGCCAGCAGCTTAAATCCGGGACTAGCGGTCGGGGAGCAGTTCTTC
j_call: TRBJ2-7; v_call: TRBV5-1; clone_size: once; d_call: TRBD2; cdr3_aa: CASSFNWEGSEQYF; cdr3_nt: TGCGCCAGCAGCTTCAACTGGGAGGGGAGCGAGCAGTACTTC
j_call: TRBJ1-5; v_call: TRBV19; clone_size: .; d_call: .; cdr3_aa: CASSRLQGPQPQHF; cdr3_nt: TGTGCCAGTAGCCGCTTACAGGGTCCTCAGCCCCAGCATTTT
j_call: TRBJ2-7; v_call: TRBV5-1; clone_size: once; d_call: .; cdr3_aa: CASKFGTPGSYEQYF; cdr3_nt: TGCGCCAGTAAGTTTGGGACCCCCGGCTCCTACGAGCAGTACTTC
j_call: TRBJ1-1; v_call: TRBV6-4; clone_size: .; d_call: .; cdr3_aa: CASSASGWLGNTEAFF; cdr3_nt: TGTGCCAGCAGTGCGTCTGGGTGGCTGGGGAACACTGAAGCTTTCTTT
j_call: TRBJ2-7; v_call: TRBV5-6; clone_size: once; d_call: .; cdr3_aa: CASSLFGSTDRLYEQYF; cdr3_nt: TGTGCCAGCAGCTTGTTTGGCTCCACAGATCGGCTCTACGAGCAGTACTTC
j_call: TRBJ2-4; v_call: TRBV15; clone_size: .; d_call: .; cdr3_aa: CATSSYKNIQYF; cdr3_nt: TGTGCCACCAGCAGTTACAAAAACATTCAGTACTTC
j_call: TRBJ2-5; v_call: TRBV2; clone_size: .; d_call: TRBD1; cdr3_aa: CASRVQTGGETQYF; cdr3_nt: TGTGCCAGCCGTGTCCAGACAGGGGGAGAGACCCAGTACTTC
j_call: TRBJ1-6; v_call: TRBV7-9; clone_size: .; d_call: TRBD1; cdr3_aa: CASRQTGGSYNSPLHF; cdr3_nt: TGTGCCAGCAGACAGACAGGGGGCTCCTATAATTCACCCCTCCACTTT
j_call: TRBJ2-3; v_call: TRBV27; clone_size: .; d_call: TRBD2; cdr3_aa: CASSEIASGMSTDTQYF; cdr3_nt: TGTGCCAGCAGCGAGATTGCTAGCGGGATGAGCACAGATACGCAGTATTTT
j_call: TRBJ2-2; v_call: TRBV5-1; clone_size: .; d_call: .; cdr3_aa: CASSPAGVSNTGELFF; cdr3_nt: TGCGCCAGCAGCCCGGCAGGGGTATCGAACACCGGGGAGCTGTTTTTT
j_call: TRBJ2-7; v_call: TRBV9; clone_size: .; d_call: .; cdr3_aa: CASSVSLADYEQYF; cdr3_nt: TGTGCCAGCAGCGTTAGCCTAGCAGACTACGAGCAGTACTTC